This T cell receptor (beta chain) derives from a study of siplizumab effects on memory and regulatory T cells. The V and J ends lost 4 bases and 3 bases respectively, with 13 bases between them. In germline, CDR1 is SGDLS, CDR2 YYNGEE. CDR3 length equals 14 residues. Clones were sequenced by immunoSEQ multiplex PCR, and TCRdb holds only the in-frame ones, with some missing. The sample has more than 60,000 clones, 96% seen once. Details on this clone: The antigen remains unidentified.

Study results and limitations: Tregs that proliferated in siplizumab cultures did not have their suppressive function confirmed. Proliferating clones, CD4+ or CD8+, lacked an assignable naive or memory phenotype in roughly 80-96% of cases. Both greater diversity than memory cells and a major contribution to the alloresponse seemed to characterize naive T cells. Unstimulated subsets accounted for the mapping of only a minor share of the clones that were alloreactive.

This chain connects TRBV9 to TRBJ1-2; D unclear. The origin of this receptor is a human donor in good health. Material for sequencing was naive CD8+ T cells sorted from blood. CDR3 residues: CASSPQTGYYGYTF. CDR3 nucleotide sequence: TGTGCCAGCAGCCCCCAGACGGGATACTATGGCTACACCTTC. Drawing the rest from reference TRBV9 and TRBJ1-2, the complete variable domain is DSGVTQTPKHLITATGQRVTLRCSPRSGDLSVYWYQQSLDQGLQFLIQYYNGEERAKGNILERFSAQQFPDLHSELNLSSLELGDSALYFCASSPQTGYYGYTFGSGTRLTVV.